Following are 21 T cell receptor beta chains from one sample sequenced in a study of vaccination effects on CD4 cells after COVID-19. Assay used: immunoSEQ multiplex PCR; TCRdb lists only in-frame clones, some missing. Of some 22,000 clones detected, just under 75% appear once; the ten largest clones hold roughly 3.3%. No antigen has been identified for these receptors. Sequencing was preceded by expansion of antigen-specific CD4+ T cells with viral peptide pools in the ViraFEST assay. After roughly ten days in culture, the CD4+ T cells were isolated. According to the study, vaccine recipients showed no prior SARS-CoV-2 infection and negative nucleocapsid antibodies. Sequencing used CD4+ T cells from PBMCs cultured with SARS-CoV-2 spike peptides, obtained before COVID-19 vaccination. These receptors were collected from a human donor who received a COVID-19 vaccine.

The chain links TRBV30 to TRBJ1-6; D uncertain. CDR3 length equals 13 residues. With 4 bases removed from V and 6 bases from J, the gap between germline ends came to 10 bases. Germline V gives CDR1 GTSNPN, CDR2 SVGIG (reference sequence). The chain's CDR3 is CAWKLAVNSPLHF. CDR3 DNA sequence: TGTGCCTGGAAGCTGGCGGTTAATTCACCCCTCCACTTT.

The chain carries TRBV5-1 and TRBJ2-5, with 10 bases that match TRBD2. J gave up 5 bases and V 2 bases, and 6 bases lay outside the gene matches. The CDR3 covers 15 residues. Germline CDR1 SGHRS, CDR2 YFSETQ. CDR3 loop: CASSLLAGGEETQYF. The CDR3 region has the DNA TGCGCCAGCAGCTTATTAGCGGGGGGAGAGGAGACCCAGTACTTC.

This clone was seen a few times. The rearrangement joins TRBV10-1 to TRBJ2-1; 8 nucleotides agree with TRBD2. CDR3 length: 15 amino acids. Germline V gives CDR1 WNHNN, CDR2 SYGVQD (reference sequence). V dropped 4 bases and J dropped 6; count of bases not matched to a gene: 8. The DNA of the CDR3 is TGCGCCAGCAGTGTTCAAGCGGGAGCCGGCAATGAGCAGTTCTTC. As protein: CASSVQAGAGNEQFF.

The sample holds a few counts of this clone. The chain recombines TRBV5-1 with TRBJ1-2, with D possibly matching TRBD1 (5 bases). V dropped 0 bases and J dropped 6 bases, with 12 bases sitting between them. This CDR3 has 14 amino acids. Germline V gives CDR1 SGHRS, CDR2 YFSETQ. CDR3 sequence (DNA): TGCGCCAGCAGCTTGGCCCGGAGAGGGGATGGCTACACCTTC. Translated: CASSLARRGDGYTF.

The chain couples TRBV6-5 to TRBJ2-7, with unresolved D. The germline gives CDR1 MNHEY, CDR2 SVGAGI. With 5 bases removed from V and 2 bases from J, the gap between germline ends came to 13 bases. The CDR3 is made up of 14 amino acids. The CDR3 nucleotides are TGTGCCAGCAGTACTGCAGGATCTGCCTACGAGCAGTACTTC. Protein: CASSTAGSAYEQYF.

The chain combines TRBV7-9 with TRBJ1-1; unclear D gene. CDR3 size: 14 residues. CDR1 is SEHNR and CDR2 is FQNEAQ in the germline V gene (reference sequence). V lost 2 bases to trimming and J lost 0 bases, with 7 bases between them. The CDR3 bases are TGTGCCAGCAGCTTAAGGGCCTTGAACACTGAAGCTTTCTTT. Protein product: CASSLRALNTEAFF.

The gene calls are TRBV24-1 and TRBJ2-7, with unresolved D. The V and J ends lost 3 bases and 5 bases respectively, with 4 bases between them. This CDR3 spans 11 amino acids. CDR1 KGHDR and CDR2 SFDVKD come from the germline V gene. The CDR3 region is CATSDGDEQYF. The CDR3 nucleotides read TGTGCCACCAGTGATGGGGACGAGCAGTACTTC.

V gene TRBV11-1 combines with J gene TRBJ2-7, with D unclear. V gave up 1 base and J gave up 1 base, with 11 bases separating them. This CDR3 region has 15 residues. CDR1 and CDR2 (germline): SGHAT, FQDESV (reference sequence). The CDR3: CASSLVAEKSYEQYF. The DNA of the CDR3 is TGTGCCAGCAGCTTAGTTGCGGAAAAGTCCTACGAGCAGTACTTC.

This clone turned up a few times. The CDR3 spells CASSPLGLAGYNEQFF. DNA of the CDR3: TGTGCCAGCAGCCCATTAGGACTAGCGGGCTACAATGAGCAGTTCTTC. V and J are TRBV14 and TRBJ2-1; TRBD2 aligns across 11 bases. CDR3 length: 16 amino acids. The J segment lost 3 bases and the V segment lost 4 bases, leaving 5 bases of the junction unmatched. Per germline, CDR1 SGHDN and CDR2 FVKESK.

The chain is built from TRBV9 and TRBJ2-1; D remains unclear. CDR1 is SGDLS, CDR2 YYNGEE, per germline. Trimming removed 0 bases from V and 4 bases from J, with 5 bases in between. The CDR3 has 13 residues. CDR3 DNA sequence: TGTGCCAGCAGCGTAGGTTGGTACAATGAGCAGTTCTTC. This encodes CASSVGWYNEQFF.

Only a few counts were recorded for this clone. The chain links TRBV6-5 to TRBJ2-3, with 10 bases lining up with TRBD2. Germline assignment: CDR1 MNHEY and CDR2 SVGAGI. The CDR3 has 15 amino acids. With 4 bases clipped from V and 4 bases from J, the junction kept 5 bases outside the gene matches. The CDR3, as DNA: TGTGCCAGCAGTTCCCAGCGGGGGGGCCCAGATACGCAGTATTTT. This gives the protein CASSSQRGGPDTQYF.

J is TRBJ2-5 and V is TRBV2; 7 nucleotides match TRBD1. Per germline, CDR1 SNHLY and CDR2 FYNNEI. CDR3 length equals 12 residues. V dropped 9 bases and J dropped 6; count of bases not matched to a gene: 7. The CDR3, as DNA: TGTGCCAGTTACAGGGGACAAAAGACCCAGTACTTC. Its translation: CASYRGQKTQYF.

This clone was seen a few times. V is TRBV27 and J is TRBJ2-1; possibly TRBD1 for D (6 bases). Germline V gives CDR1 MNHEY, CDR2 SMNVEV (reference sequence). V was cut by 3 bases and J by 5 bases, with 11 bases left in between. This CDR3 is built from 14 residues. The CDR3 DNA sequence: TGTGCCAGCAGTTTCTATGGACAGAACAATGAGCAGTTCTTC. It encodes CASSFYGQNNEQFF.

This clone was seen once. The chain combines TRBV5-1 with TRBJ2-7; D is uncertain. The CDR3 runs to 13 residues. V shed 3 bases and J shed 3 bases, with 10 bases lying between them. In germline, CDR1 is SGHRS, CDR2 YFSETQ. As DNA, the CDR3 is TGCGCCAGCAGCTACCGCAGAGACTACGAGCAGTACTTC. Translated: CASSYRRDYEQYF.

The chain combines TRBV7-2 with TRBJ2-1, with 9 bases that match TRBD1. The CDR3 has 15 amino acids. The V and J ends lost 5 bases and 0 bases, in that order; junction bases with no gene match: 2. From germline, CDR1 is SGHTA and CDR2 FQGNSA. The CDR3: CASSMDRGSYNEQFF. CDR3 DNA sequence: TGTGCCAGCAGCATGGACAGGGGCTCCTACAATGAGCAGTTCTTC.

This chain uses TRBV3-1 (or the pseudogene TRBV3-2) with TRBJ1-6; D gene unclear. The germline V gene encodes CDR1 LGHDT and CDR2 YNNKEL (reference sequence). The CDR3 contains 13 residues. V was trimmed by 2 bases and J by 9 bases, leaving 8 bases between them. This chain's CDR3 is CASSQIRSSPLHF. CDR3 sequence (DNA): TGTGCCAGCAGCCAAATCCGTAGTTCACCCCTCCACTTT.

This chain connects TRBV19 to TRBJ1-3, with D possibly matching TRBD1 (6 bases). Germline V gene sequence: CDR1 LNHDA, CDR2 SQIVND (reference sequence). This CDR3 region has 17 residues. Trimming stripped 5 bases from V and 2 bases from J, with 19 bases between. CDR3 DNA sequence: TGTGCCAGTAGTCCCCTACAGGGAAGGATAGCTGGAAACACCATATATTTT. Amino acid sequence: CASSPLQGRIAGNTIYF.

The chain combines TRBV27 with TRBJ1-2, with TRBD1 identical over 7 bases. V shed 4 bases, J shed 7 bases, and the junction held 21 bases outside the gene matches. The CDR3 is 18 amino acids. Germline V gene lookup returns CDR1 MNHEY and CDR2 SMNVEV (reference sequence). The CDR3 is CASSSPPPDRAPKAGYTF. The CDR3 DNA reads TGTGCCAGCAGTTCCCCCCCTCCAGACAGGGCGCCTAAGGCTGGCTACACCTTC.

In nucleotides, the CDR3 is TGTGCCAGCAGCGCCAGACAGGGAGGCGCTGAAGCTTTCTTT. It encodes CASSARQGGAEAFF. The chain carries TRBV7-2 and TRBJ1-1, with 7 bases identical to TRBD1. The CDR3 totals 14 residues. Germline CDR1 reads SGHTA; CDR2 reads FQGNSA. Losses at the gene ends were 5 bases for V and 6 bases for J; bases not matched to a gene: 9.

This clone showed up just a few times. The chain carries TRBV7-9 and TRBJ2-2, with 8 bases matching TRBD2. V lost 1 base, J lost 7 bases, and 5 bases stayed unmatched. CDR3 length: 15 residues. Germline CDR1 and CDR2: SEHNR and FQNEAQ (reference sequence). The CDR3 region is CASSLGGTRVGELFF. The CDR3 region has the DNA TGTGCCAGCAGCTTAGGCGGGACTAGAGTCGGGGAGCTGTTTTTT.

The table lists this clone with a count of one. The chain links TRBV3-1 (or the pseudogene TRBV3-2) to TRBJ2-5; 8 nucleotides match TRBD2. The CDR3 consists of 13 residues. Germline V gene lookup returns CDR1 LGHDT and CDR2 YNNKEL (reference sequence). V dropped 8 bases and J dropped 4; count of bases not matched to a gene: 6. The CDR3 DNA sequence: TGTGCCAGCGTGCGGGGGGCCTCAGAGACCCAGTACTTC. Encoded protein: CASVRGASETQYF.